The 26 T cell receptor beta chains listed next were all sequenced from one sample in a study of blood T cell repertoires in COVID-19. Libraries were prepared by immunoSEQ multiplex PCR; TCRdb keeps only in-frame clonotypes and omits some of them. The sample has 110,000 or so clones, 85% to 90% seen once. Material: peripheral blood. The receptors here all came from a woman aged 45-65 years with acute or convalescent COVID-19.

The rearrangement uses TRBV18 and TRBJ1-2; tentatively, D is TRBD1 (5 bases). Germline V CDR1 and CDR2: KGHSH, LQKENI. V lost 3 bases to trimming and J lost 13 bases, with 18 bases between them. The CDR3 has 13 residues. The CDR3: CASSPGRGIMVTF. The CDR3 DNA reads as TGTGCCAGCTCACCGGGACGGGGGATAATGGTCACCTTC.

This chain uses TRBV6-5 with TRBJ2-5; tentatively, D is TRBD2 (6 bases). From germline, CDR1 is MNHEY and CDR2 SVGAGI. The CDR3 is 14 amino acids. V lost 6 bases and J lost 1, with 12 bases in between. The CDR3 loop is CASRGRGLQETQYF. CDR3 coding DNA: TGTGCCAGCAGAGGCCGGGGACTCCAAGAGACCCAGTACTTC.

J is TRBJ2-7 and V is TRBV19; 12 positions agree with TRBD2. This CDR3 has 14 residues. The V gene end was trimmed by 6 bases and the J gene end by 4 bases; junction bases not matched to a gene: 4. Germline CDR1 is LNHDA and CDR2 is SQIVND (reference sequence). CDR3 DNA sequence: TGTGCCAGTAGCTACACTAGCGGGAGGTACGAGCAGTACTTC. Protein: CASSYTSGRYEQYF.

The gene calls are TRBV5-1 and TRBJ1-2, with TRBD1 as a possible D gene (5 bases). The CDR3 contains 13 residues. Trimming cost V 4 bases and J 8 bases, with 15 bases left between them. Germline CDR1 reads SGHRS; CDR2 reads YFSETQ. CDR3 DNA sequence: TGCGCCAGCAGCGACCAGGGCCCTGACGGCTACACCTTC. Translated, it gives CASSDQGPDGYTF.

The chain is built from TRBV5-1 and TRBJ2-3; 8 bases are a match to TRBD1. Germline loops: CDR1 SGHRS, CDR2 YFSETQ. This CDR3 contains 16 residues. V dropped 4 bases and J dropped 3; count of bases not matched to a gene: 10. The DNA of the CDR3 is TGCGCCAGCAGCCCGGTTGGGCAGGGGGCAACAGATACGCAGTATTTT. Translated: CASSPVGQGATDTQYF.

This chain links TRBV2 with TRBJ2-4, with 10 bases identical to TRBD1. This CDR3 is 14 amino acids long. The V and J ends lost 4 bases and 4 bases, in that order; junction bases with no gene match: 1. Looked up from germline, CDR1 is SNHLY and CDR2 is FYNNEI. The CDR3 DNA follows: TGTGCCAGCAGTGGGACAGGGGGAAAAAACATTCAGTACTTC. Translation gives CASSGTGGKNIQYF. Looking up the rest from reference TRBV2 and TRBJ2-4 gives the full variable domain: EPEVTQTPSHQVTQMGQEVILRCVPISNHLYFYWYRQILGQKVEFLVSFYNNEISEKSEIFDDQFSVERPDGSNFTLKIRSTKLEDSAMYFCASSGTGGKNIQYFGAGTRLSVL.

The chain has TRBV27 and TRBJ2-5; 7 bases align to TRBD2. Per the germline V gene, CDR1 is MNHEY and CDR2 is SMNVEV (reference sequence). The V and J ends lost 6 bases and 5 bases, in that order; junction bases with no gene match: 12. The CDR3 sequence is 15 residues long. For the CDR3, the DNA is TGTGCCAGCAGCCCCTGGGGGGGTGGGACGGAGACCCAGTACTTC. Its translation: CASSPWGGGTETQYF.

The chain employs TRBV3-1 (or the pseudogene TRBV3-2) and TRBJ2-1; 9 nucleotides line up with TRBD1. V shed 1 base, J shed 7 bases, and the junction held 5 bases outside the gene matches. This CDR3 is 15 amino acids long. Germline CDR1 reads LGHDT; CDR2 reads YNNKEL (reference sequence). The CDR3 region has the DNA TGTGCCAGCAGCCAAGTGGGACAGGGATTGAATGAGCAGTTCTTC. It yields the protein CASSQVGQGLNEQFF.

The chain employs TRBV10-3 and TRBJ1-1, with TRBD1 matching over 12 bases. Trimming removed 10 bases from V and 0 bases from J; junction bases left unmatched: 6. The CDR3 loop spans 15 amino acids. Germline V gene sequence: CDR1 ENHRY, CDR2 SYGVKD. The CDR3 region is CASGTGGPMNTEAFF. The CDR3 DNA reads as TGTGCCAGCGGGACAGGGGGCCCCATGAACACTGAAGCTTTCTTT.

The V call is TRBV7-6, the J call TRBJ1-1; no reliable D call. Trimming took 5 bases from V and 1 from J, leaving 14 bases between them. The CDR3 has 15 amino acids. Looked up from germline, CDR1 is SGHVS and CDR2 is FNYEAQ. CDR3 in amino acids: CASSPGVGRNTEAFF. In DNA, the CDR3 is TGTGCCAGCAGCCCTGGCGTGGGGAGGAACACTGAAGCTTTCTTT.

The CDR3 loop is CASSLAGTYGYTF. As DNA, the CDR3 is TGTGCCAGCAGTTTGGCGGGGACCTATGGCTACACCTTC. J is TRBJ1-2 and V is TRBV27; a possible D gene is TRBD1 (5 bases). The CDR3 length is 13 residues. Germline CDR1 MNHEY, CDR2 SMNVEV (reference sequence). Trimming left V 3 bases short and J 4 bases short, with 9 bases between.

The chain uses TRBV5-1 and TRBJ2-2; 9 bases match TRBD2. V gave up 4 bases and J gave up 2 bases; unmatched junction bases: 6. There are 16 residues in the CDR3. Germline assignment: CDR1 SGHRS and CDR2 YFSETQ. CDR3 nucleotides: TGCGCCAGCAGCGCAGCGGGACTAGCCAACACCGGGGAGCTGTTTTTT. Its translation is CASSAAGLANTGELFF.

The genes are TRBV7-9 and TRBJ1-1, with a possible D match to TRBD1 (6 bases). V lost 4 bases and J lost 0, with 15 bases in between. The CDR3 is 16 residues long. Germline V lookup: CDR1 SEHNR, CDR2 FQNEAQ (reference sequence). The CDR3 DNA reads as TGTGCCAGCAGCTCAATACAGGGCCGGATGAACACTGAAGCTTTCTTT. Translation: CASSSIQGRMNTEAFF.

J is TRBJ2-3 and V is TRBV7-2; D is ambiguous. The V gene's germline CDR1 is SGHTA and CDR2 FQGNSA. V lost 5 bases and J lost 3, with 12 bases in between. The length of the CDR3 is 14 residues. The DNA of the CDR3 is TGTGCCAGCAGCCGCCCTCCACGGACAGATACGCAGTATTTT. Encoded protein: CASSRPPRTDTQYF.

This chain connects TRBV5-8 to TRBJ2-7; D may be TRBD1 (5 bases). Germline lookup yields CDR1 SGHTS and CDR2 YDEGEE. V was trimmed by 7 bases and J by 0 bases, leaving 17 bases between them. CDR3 length: 15 residues. CDR3 sequence reads: CASQGPEFPSYEQYF. The CDR3 nucleotides read TGTGCCAGCCAGGGTCCGGAGTTCCCCTCCTACGAGCAGTACTTC. The whole variable domain, remainder taken from reference TRBV5-8 and TRBJ2-7, is EAGVTQSPTHLIKTRGQQATLRCSPISGHTSVYWYQQALGLGLQFLLWYDEGEERNRGNFPPRFSGRQFPNYSSELNVNALELEDSALYLCASQGPEFPSYEQYFGPGTRLTVT.

The V gene is TRBV6-2 or TRBV6-3, the J gene TRBJ1-6; D is possibly TRBD1 (5 bases). The germline gives CDR1 MNHEY, CDR2 SVGEGT. The CDR3 totals 14 residues. The ends were cut back, 2 bases at V and 8 bases at J, with 10 bases in the middle. The CDR3 region is CASSYDRGDSPLHF. The CDR3, as DNA: TGTGCCAGCAGTTACGATCGGGGGGATTCACCCCTCCACTTT.

The chain employs TRBV6-5 and TRBJ1-6, with D unresolved. The CDR3 totals 15 residues. Germline assignment: CDR1 MNHEY and CDR2 SVGAGI. The V gene lost 0 bases and the J gene lost 9 bases, with 12 bases spanning the gap. The CDR3 nucleotides read TGTGCCAGCAGTTACTCGACTGGGAGAGGTTCACCCCTCCACTTT. This gives the protein CASSYSTGRGSPLHF.

This chain joins TRBV12-5 and TRBJ1-5; D remains unclear. The CDR3 contains 13 residues. Between the trimmed V and J ends, which lost 2 bases and 2 bases, there was a span of 4 bases. Germline assignment: CDR1 LGHNT and CDR2 FRNRAP. The CDR3 bases are TGTGCTAGTGGTTTGCGAGGCAATCAGCCCCAGCATTTT. Its protein is CASGLRGNQPQHF.

This rearrangement joins TRBV6-5 to TRBJ1-2; 7 positions match TRBD1. The V segment lost 4 bases and the J segment 8 bases; nucleotides outside the gene matches: 7. This CDR3 has 13 amino acids. The germline gives CDR1 MNHEY, CDR2 SVGAGI. CDR3 loop: CASSSQGSVGYTF. DNA for the CDR3: TGTGCCAGCAGTTCACAGGGGTCCGTCGGCTACACCTTC.

The J gene is TRBJ2-7, the V gene TRBV28; a possible D gene is TRBD1 (6 bases). The germline V gene encodes CDR1 MDHEN and CDR2 SYDVKM. The CDR3 contains 15 residues. V was cut by 6 bases and J by 0 bases, with 15 bases left in between. CDR3 residues: CASSPQGRLSYEQYF. CDR3 in DNA: TGTGCCAGCAGCCCACAGGGAAGACTCTCCTACGAGCAGTACTTC.

The gene calls are TRBV3-1 (or the pseudogene TRBV3-2) and TRBJ2-1; TRBD2 matches at 8 bases. CDR1 and CDR2 from the germline V gene are LGHDT and YNNKEL (reference sequence). This CDR3 region has 16 residues. V lost 0 bases to trimming and J lost 7 bases; unmatched junction nucleotides: 8. The CDR3 DNA reads as TGTGCCAGCAGCCAAGATCTGGTTAGCGGGACAAATGAGCAGTTCTTC. Protein: CASSQDLVSGTNEQFF.

The V call is TRBV11-2, the J call TRBJ1-6; TRBD1 matches 12 bases. J was trimmed by 1 base and V by 3 bases; bases with no gene match: 7. The CDR3 is made up of 19 amino acids. In germline, CDR1 is SGHAT, CDR2 FQNNGV. The CDR3 region has the DNA TGTGCCAGCAGCTTTGCCGGGACAGGGGGCTTATCCTATAATTCACCCCTCCACTTT. It encodes CASSFAGTGGLSYNSPLHF.

In this sample, this clone turned up once. V gene TRBV7-9 combines with J gene TRBJ1-6; D remains ambiguous. CDR3 length: 13 amino acids. Germline CDR1 reads SEHNR; CDR2 reads FQNEAQ (reference sequence). Trimming pared 6 bases from V and 3 bases from J, leaving 6 bases between. The CDR3 loop is CASREIYNSPLHF. In DNA, the CDR3 is TGTGCCAGCAGAGAGATCTATAATTCACCCCTCCACTTT.

The chain joins TRBV24-1 to TRBJ1-2; D is unresolved. The length of the CDR3 is 16 residues. The V gene's germline CDR1 is KGHDR and CDR2 SFDVKD. The V end was cut by 1 base, the J end by 5 bases, with 16 bases between. The CDR3 DNA reads as TGTGCCACCAGTGATTTTTCGTCCGGGAGTAGTTATGGCTACACCTTC. It codes for CATSDFSSGSSYGYTF.

This chain joins TRBV11-2 and TRBJ1-1; TRBD1 might be the D (5 bases). Germline CDR1 SGHAT, CDR2 FQNNGV. Between the trimmed V and J ends, which lost 0 bases and 0 bases, there was a span of 8 bases. The CDR3 length is 15 residues. The CDR3 loop reads CASSLEVTVNTEAFF. The CDR3 DNA is TGTGCCAGCAGCTTAGAAGTGACAGTGAACACTGAAGCTTTCTTT.

The CDR3 region has the DNA TGTGCCAGCTCCCTAATCCCGGGACAGGGATACCTCACTGAGCAGTTCTTC. It translates to CASSLIPGQGYLTEQFF. V usage is TRBV18 and J usage is TRBJ2-1; 9 nucleotides agree with TRBD1. V lost 6 bases, J lost 9 bases, and 18 bases stayed unmatched. The CDR3 has 17 residues. CDR1 and CDR2 from the germline V gene are KGHSH and LQKENI. Full variable domain (rest looked up from reference TRBV18 and TRBJ2-1): NAGVMQNPRHLVRRRGQEARLRCSPMKGHSHVYWYRQLPEEGLKFMVYLQKENIIDESGMPKERFSAEFPKEGPSILRIQQVVRGDSAAYFCASSLIPGQGYLTEQFFGPGTRLTVL.